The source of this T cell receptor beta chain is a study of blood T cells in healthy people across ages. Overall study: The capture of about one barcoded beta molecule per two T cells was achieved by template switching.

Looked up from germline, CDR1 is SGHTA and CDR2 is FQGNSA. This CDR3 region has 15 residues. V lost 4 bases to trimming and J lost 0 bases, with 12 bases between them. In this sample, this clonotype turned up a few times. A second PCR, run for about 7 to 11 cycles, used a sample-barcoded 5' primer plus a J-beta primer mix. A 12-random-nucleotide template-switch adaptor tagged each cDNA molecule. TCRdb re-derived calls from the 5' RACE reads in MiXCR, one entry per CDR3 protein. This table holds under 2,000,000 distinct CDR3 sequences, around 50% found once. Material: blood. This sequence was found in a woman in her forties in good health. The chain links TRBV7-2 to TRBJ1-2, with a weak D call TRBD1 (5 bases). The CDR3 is CASSSRGRANYGYTF. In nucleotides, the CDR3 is TGTGCCAGCAGCTCTAGGGGCAGGGCTAACTATGGCTACACCTTC.